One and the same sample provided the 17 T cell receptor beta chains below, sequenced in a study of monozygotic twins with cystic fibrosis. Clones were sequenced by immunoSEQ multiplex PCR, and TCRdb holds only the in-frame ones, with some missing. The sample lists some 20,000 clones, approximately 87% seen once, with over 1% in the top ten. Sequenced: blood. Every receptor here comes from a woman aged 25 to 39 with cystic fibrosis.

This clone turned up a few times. CDR3 sequence: CATAVGTYEQYF. Here the CDR3 DNA reads TGTGCCACCGCCGTTGGGACCTACGAGCAGTACTTC. The rearrangement uses TRBV7-9 and TRBJ2-7; D remains ambiguous. Between the trimmed V and J ends, which lost 10 bases and 2 bases, there was a span of 12 bases. This CDR3 spans 12 amino acids. The germline CDR1 and CDR2 sequences are SEHNR and FQNEAQ (reference sequence).

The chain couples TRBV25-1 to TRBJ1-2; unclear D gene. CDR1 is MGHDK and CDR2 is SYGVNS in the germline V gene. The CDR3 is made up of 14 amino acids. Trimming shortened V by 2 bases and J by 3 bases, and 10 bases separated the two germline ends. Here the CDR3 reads CASSENGKYYGYTF. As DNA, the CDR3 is TGTGCCAGCAGTGAAAACGGGAAATACTATGGCTACACCTTC.

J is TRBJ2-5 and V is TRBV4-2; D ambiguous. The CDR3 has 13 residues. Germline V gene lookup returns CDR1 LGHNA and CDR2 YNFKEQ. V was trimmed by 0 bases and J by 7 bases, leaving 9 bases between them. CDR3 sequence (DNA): TGTGCCAGCAGCCAAGATAGACGCGGGACCCAGTACTTC. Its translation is CASSQDRRGTQYF.

In nucleotides, the CDR3 is TGTGCCAGCAGCGTGGGGGGCGGATACTACAATGAGCAGTTCTTC. Translating gives CASSVGGGYYNEQFF. The chain recombines TRBV9 with TRBJ2-1, with D possibly called TRBD1 or TRBD2 (6 bases each). Germline lookup yields CDR1 SGDLS and CDR2 YYNGEE. V was cut by 2 bases and J by 3 bases, with 12 bases left in between. The length of the CDR3 is 15 residues.

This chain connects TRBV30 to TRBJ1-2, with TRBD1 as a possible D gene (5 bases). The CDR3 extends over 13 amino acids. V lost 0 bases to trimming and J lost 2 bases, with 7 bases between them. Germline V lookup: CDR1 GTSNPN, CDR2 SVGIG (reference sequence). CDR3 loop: CAWSVRQNYGYTF. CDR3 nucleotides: TGTGCCTGGAGTGTCAGACAGAACTATGGCTACACCTTC.

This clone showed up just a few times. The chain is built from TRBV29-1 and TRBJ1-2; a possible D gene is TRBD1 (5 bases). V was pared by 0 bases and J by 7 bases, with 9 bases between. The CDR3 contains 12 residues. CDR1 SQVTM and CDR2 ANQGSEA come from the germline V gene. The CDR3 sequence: CSVEDQGGGYTF. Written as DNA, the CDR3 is TGCAGCGTTGAAGATCAGGGCGGTGGCTACACCTTC.

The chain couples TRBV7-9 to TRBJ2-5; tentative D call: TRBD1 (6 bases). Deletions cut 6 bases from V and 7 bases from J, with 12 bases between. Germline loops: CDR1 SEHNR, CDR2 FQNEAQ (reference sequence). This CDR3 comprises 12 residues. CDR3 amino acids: CASSLTDRTQYF. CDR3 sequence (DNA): TGTGCCAGCAGTTTAACGGACAGGACCCAGTACTTC.

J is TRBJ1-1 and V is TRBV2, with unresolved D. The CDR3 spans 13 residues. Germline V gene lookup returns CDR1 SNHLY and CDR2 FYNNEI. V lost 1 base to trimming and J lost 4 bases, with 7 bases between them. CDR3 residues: CASSEGGFTEAFF. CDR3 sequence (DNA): TGTGCCAGCAGTGAAGGAGGTTTCACTGAAGCTTTCTTT.

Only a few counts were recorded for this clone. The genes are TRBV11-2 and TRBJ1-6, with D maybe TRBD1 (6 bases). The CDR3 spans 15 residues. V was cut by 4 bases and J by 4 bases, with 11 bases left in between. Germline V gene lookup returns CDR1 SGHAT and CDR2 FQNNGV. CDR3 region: CASSYTGQYNSPLHF. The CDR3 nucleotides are TGTGCCAGCAGCTACACGGGACAATATAATTCACCCCTCCACTTT.

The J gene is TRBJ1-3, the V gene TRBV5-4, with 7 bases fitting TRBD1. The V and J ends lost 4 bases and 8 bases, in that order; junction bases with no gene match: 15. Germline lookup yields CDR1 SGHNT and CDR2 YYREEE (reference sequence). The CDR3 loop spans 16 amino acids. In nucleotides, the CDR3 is TGTGCCAGCAGCCACGGGGATAGGGGGCAAAGGGACACCATATATTTT. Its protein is CASSHGDRGQRDTIYF.

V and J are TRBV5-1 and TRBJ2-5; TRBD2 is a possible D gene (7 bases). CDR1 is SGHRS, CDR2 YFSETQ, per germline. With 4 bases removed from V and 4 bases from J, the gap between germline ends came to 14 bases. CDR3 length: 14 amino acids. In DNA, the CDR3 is TGCGCCAGCAGCGAGGGGGGGCTTAGAGAGACCCAGTACTTC. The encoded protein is CASSEGGLRETQYF.

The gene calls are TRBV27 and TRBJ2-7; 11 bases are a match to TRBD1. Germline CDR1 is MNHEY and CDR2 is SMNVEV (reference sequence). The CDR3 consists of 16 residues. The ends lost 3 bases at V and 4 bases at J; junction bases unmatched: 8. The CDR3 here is CASSFLPGQGVYEQYF. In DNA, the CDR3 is TGTGCCAGCAGTTTCCTGCCGGGACAGGGGGTATACGAGCAGTACTTC.

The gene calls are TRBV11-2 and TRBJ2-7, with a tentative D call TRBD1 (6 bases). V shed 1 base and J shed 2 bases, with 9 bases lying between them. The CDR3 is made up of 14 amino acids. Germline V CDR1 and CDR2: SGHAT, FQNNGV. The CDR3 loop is CASSLGTVAYEQYF. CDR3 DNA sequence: TGTGCCAGCAGCTTAGGGACAGTGGCCTACGAGCAGTACTTC.

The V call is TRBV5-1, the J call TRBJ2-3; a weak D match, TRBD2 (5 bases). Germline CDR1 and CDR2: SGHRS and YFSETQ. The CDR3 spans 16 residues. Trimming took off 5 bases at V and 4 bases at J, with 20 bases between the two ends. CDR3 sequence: CASSVTGFHGSDTQYF. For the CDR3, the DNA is TGCGCCAGCAGTGTCACGGGGTTCCATGGGTCAGATACGCAGTATTTT.

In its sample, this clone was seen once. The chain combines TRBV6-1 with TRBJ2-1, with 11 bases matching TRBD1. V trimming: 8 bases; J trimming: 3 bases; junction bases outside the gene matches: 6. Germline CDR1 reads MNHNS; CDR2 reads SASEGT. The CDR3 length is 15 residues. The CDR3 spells CASRRTGGVYNEQFF. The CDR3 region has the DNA TGTGCCAGCCGACGGACAGGGGGCGTCTACAATGAGCAGTTCTTC.

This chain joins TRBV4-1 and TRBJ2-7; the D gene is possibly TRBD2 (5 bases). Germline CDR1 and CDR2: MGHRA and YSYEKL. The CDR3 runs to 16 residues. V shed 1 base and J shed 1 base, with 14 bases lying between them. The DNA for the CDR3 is TGCGCCAGCAGCCAAGCCGGGAAGGGTCGGTCCTACGAGCAGTACTTC. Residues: CASSQAGKGRSYEQYF.

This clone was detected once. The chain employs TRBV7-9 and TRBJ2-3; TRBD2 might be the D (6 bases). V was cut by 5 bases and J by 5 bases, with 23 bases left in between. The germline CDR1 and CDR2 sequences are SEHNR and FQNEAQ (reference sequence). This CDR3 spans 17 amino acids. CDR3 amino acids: CASSAGWDHLSRDTQYF. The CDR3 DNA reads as TGTGCCAGCAGCGCGGGGTGGGACCACCTCTCGAGAGATACGCAGTATTTT.